These T cell receptor beta chains were read from a single sample in a study of T-cell reconstitution after alpha-beta-depleted transplantation in children. One entry per CDR3 protein, called by TCRdb with MiXCR from the PCR reads. This table holds a few hundred thousand distinct CDR3 sequences, around 27% found once. The sample here was PBMCs, taken before TCRalphabeta/CD19-depleted stem cell transplant. The receptors shown here come from a boy younger than two with Wiskott-Aldrich syndrome, due to receive a stem cell transplant. CDR3s include the opening cysteine and the closing phenylalanine or tryptophan. Fields, in order: D gene, V gene, J gene, clone size, CDR3 DNA, CDR3 protein. D genes are given only for firm matches. Clone size is shown for a subset of rows, as once, few, many or a class of expanded clone.

NA	TRBV5-1	TRBJ2-5	few	TGCGCCAGCAGCTTGGTTCTGCCCCAAGAGACCCAGTACTTC	CASSLVLPQETQYF
NA	TRBV30	TRBJ2-6	few	TGTGCCTGGAGTCTACGGGCTGGGGCCAACGTCCTGACTTTC	CAWSLRAGANVLTF
TRBD2	TRBV20-1	TRBJ2-1	NA	TGCAGTGCTAGGTTCACTAGCGGGAGGGCCTCCTACAATGAGCAGTTCTTC	CSARFTSGRASYNEQFF
NA	TRBV12-3/TRBV12-4	TRBJ2-7	NA	TGTGCCAGCAGTTTCCGGCCCGGCTACGAGCAGTACTTC	CASSFRPGYEQYF
TRBD2	TRBV5-6	TRBJ2-1	NA	TGTGCCAGCAGCGCTGTCGGGCTCGGACTAGCGGGAGGTGAGCAGTTCTTC	CASSAVGLGLAGGEQFF
NA	TRBV11-2	TRBJ2-1	NA	TGTGCCAGCAGCTTTAGCTTCGCACTCGACAATGAGCAGTTCTTC	CASSFSFALDNEQFF
NA	TRBV18	TRBJ1-4	NA	TGTGCCAGCTCACCAGGGACTGAAAAACTGTTTTTT	CASSPGTEKLFF
TRBD2	TRBV5-1	TRBJ2-2	few	TGCGCCAGCAGTATTACCGGGACTAGCGGGAGTCGACCCCTCACCGGGGAGCTGTTTTTT	CASSITGTSGSRPLTGELFF
NA	TRBV12-3/TRBV12-4	TRBJ2-1	few	TGTGCCAGCAGTCTCCCCATGAGGAATGAGCAGTTCTTC	CASSLPMRNEQFF
NA	TRBV5-1	TRBJ1-1	NA	TGCGCCAGCACCCGGACGTGGAGTGTCACTGAAGCTTTCTTT	CASTRTWSVTEAFF
TRBD1	TRBV7-6	TRBJ2-3	NA	TGTGCCAGCAGTTGGAAGGGGGACAGGTACTTCCCGGATACGCAGTATTTT	CASSWKGDRYFPDTQYF
NA	TRBV20-1	TRBJ2-4	many	TGCAGTGCCATATATCGAGGGGCCAAAAACATTCAGTACTTC	CSAIYRGAKNIQYF
TRBD1	TRBV12-3/TRBV12-4	TRBJ2-7	few	TGTGCCAGCAGTTTCGACCACCGGACAGGGGCTTACGAGCAGTACTTC	CASSFDHRTGAYEQYF
NA	TRBV24-1	TRBJ2-6	NA	TGTGCCACCAGTGACCTGGTCTCTGGGGCCAACGGCCTGACTTTC	CATSDLVSGANGLTF
NA	TRBV6-1	TRBJ2-7	NA	TGTGCCAGCAGTGAACAGGGACTTGGTCGTTTCCCTTACTACGAGCAGTACTTC	CASSEQGLGRFPYYEQYF
NA	TRBV5-6	TRBJ1-5	NA	TGTGCCAGCAGCTTTTCCTGGGTCTGGAATCAGCCCCAGCATTTT	CASSFSWVWNQPQHF
TRBD1	TRBV7-9	TRBJ1-2	few	TGTGCCAGCAGCTACGGACAGGGGGTCTATGGCTACACCTTC	CASSYGQGVYGYTF
NA	TRBV5-1	TRBJ2-1	NA	TGCGCCAGCAGCTTGGCCCCAGGGCTACAGGCCAATGAGCAGTTCTTC	CASSLAPGLQANEQFF
NA	TRBV5-1	TRBJ2-1	NA	TGCGCCAGCAGCTTGGGGGGGGCCGGTCTAGCGTCGATCAATGAGCAGTTCTTC	CASSLGGAGLASINEQFF
NA	TRBV5-1	TRBJ2-5	few	TGCGCCAGCAGCGTCGATTCCTTGAAGACCCAGTACTTC	CASSVDSLKTQYF
NA	TRBV20-1	TRBJ1-5	NA	TGCAGTGCTTTTCTCCCCAATCAGCCCCAGCATTTT	CSAFLPNQPQHF
TRBD2	TRBV28	TRBJ2-2	NA	TGTGCCGCCTCACTAGCGGGAGGGATCACCGGGGAGCTGTTTTTT	CAASLAGGITGELFF
TRBD2	TRBV5-1	TRBJ2-1	NA	TGCGCCAGCAGCTTTCTAGCGGGAGTGGGGAATGAGCAGTTCTTC	CASSFLAGVGNEQFF
TRBD1	TRBV7-9	TRBJ1-1	NA	TGTGCCAGCAGCTCAACAGGGGCTGAAGCTTTCTTT	CASSSTGAEAFF
NA	TRBV20-1	TRBJ2-5	NA	TGCAGTGCCGGGACTTGGCAAGAGACCCAGTACTTC	CSAGTWQETQYF
NA	TRBV20-1	TRBJ2-2	NA	TGCAGTGCCTTACTGGGGGGAGCGAACACCGGGGAGCTGTTTTTT	CSALLGGANTGELFF
NA	TRBV12-3/TRBV12-4	TRBJ2-5	NA	TGTGCCAGCAGTTCGATCCATGGACTGGGCTGGGAGACCCAGTACTTC	CASSSIHGLGWETQYF
NA	TRBV5-5	TRBJ1-5	once	TGTGCCAGCAGCTTGGTGAGAATTAATCAGCCCCAGCATTTT	CASSLVRINQPQHF
NA	TRBV9	TRBJ2-3	NA	TGTGCCAGCAGCGTAGGCATGGGAAAGTCTTTGGATACGCAGTATTTT	CASSVGMGKSLDTQYF
NA	TRBV19	TRBJ2-7	NA	TGTGCCAGTAGTATAGCAGGTGGCCTCGGTGACGAGCAGTACTTC	CASSIAGGLGDEQYF
TRBD1	TRBV28	TRBJ1-6	NA	TGTGCCAGTGGGGACAGCTTCTATAATTCACCCCTCCACTTT	CASGDSFYNSPLHF
TRBD2	TRBV12-3/TRBV12-4	TRBJ2-7	few	TGTGCCAGCAGCCAAAGCGGGGTACGAGGCGAGCAGTACTTC	CASSQSGVRGEQYF
NA	TRBV12-3/TRBV12-4	TRBJ2-7	NA	TGTGCCAGCAGAAATGACAGGAACTACGAGCAGTACTTC	CASRNDRNYEQYF
NA	TRBV30	TRBJ1-1	few	TGTGCCTGGAAAGCAGGGGTAACGGCTGAAGCTTTCTTT	CAWKAGVTAEAFF
NA	TRBV20-1	TRBJ1-5	NA	TGCAGTGCGAGCAAGACGGTAGGCAATCAGCCCCAGCATTTT	CSASKTVGNQPQHF
TRBD2	TRBV5-1	TRBJ2-1	NA	TGCGCCAGCAGCGAGACTAGCGGGAGGAGCAATGAGCAGTTCTTC	CASSETSGRSNEQFF
NA	TRBV6-1	TRBJ2-5	few	TGTGCCAGCAGTAGGGGCTACATGTCCCAAGAGACCCAGTACTTC	CASSRGYMSQETQYF
TRBD1	TRBV28	TRBJ2-1	few	TGTGCCAGCAGTTTATTGTCAGGGGGCTACAATGAGCAGTTCTTC	CASSLLSGGYNEQFF
TRBD2	TRBV5-1	TRBJ2-1	NA	TGCGCCAGCAGCCCGCCGGGACTAGCGGCCTACAATGAGCAGTTCTTC	CASSPPGLAAYNEQFF
NA	TRBV5-6	TRBJ2-5	NA	TGTGCCAGCAGCAGTGGACTATTTCAAGAGACCCAGTACTTC	CASSSGLFQETQYF
NA	TRBV6-2/TRBV6-3	TRBJ1-6	NA	TGTGCCAGCAGGGCGAGGACTGACGGCTCCTATAATTCACCCCTCCACTTT	CASRARTDGSYNSPLHF
NA	TRBV12-3/TRBV12-4	TRBJ2-1	few	TGTGCCAGCAGCCCTCAGGGACCCTCCTACAATGAGCAGTTCTTC	CASSPQGPSYNEQFF
NA	TRBV12-3/TRBV12-4	TRBJ2-1	NA	TGTGCCAGCAGTTTATTGGGATCAAGCGAGAGTGAGCAGTTCTTC	CASSLLGSSESEQFF
NA	TRBV5-1	TRBJ1-4	few	TGCGCCAGCAGCTTGAGGGCAGCTGCAACTAATGAAAAACTGTTTTTT	CASSLRAAATNEKLFF
TRBD2	TRBV9	TRBJ2-1	few	TGTGCCAGCAGCCTAAGCGGGAGGTACAATGAGCAGTTCTTC	CASSLSGRYNEQFF
TRBD2	TRBV20-1	TRBJ2-1	NA	TGCAGTGCTAGAGCCCGGACTAGCGGGGAGTACAATGAGCAGTTCTTC	CSARARTSGEYNEQFF
TRBD1	TRBV6-5	TRBJ1-6	NA	TGTGCCAGCAGTTACACCCGACAGGGAATGGGCTCACCCCTCCACTTT	CASSYTRQGMGSPLHF
TRBD2	TRBV20-1	TRBJ2-1	NA	TGCAGTGCCCCTGTAGCGGGGACCTACAATGAGCAGTTCTTC	CSAPVAGTYNEQFF